This T cell receptor (beta chain) was obtained from a study of T cell responses to AZD1222 COVID-19 vaccine. Study conclusions and caveats: Only five to seven individuals given AZD1222 were seropositive at baseline. The breadth and depth of Spike-specific TCRs increased once two AZD1222 doses had been given. Donors, mostly white British, included more females; clonal diversity was possibly underestimated.

Concerning this clone: Its antigen is as yet unknown.

TCRdb's table, derived via immunoSEQ multiplex PCR, lists solely in-frame clones and lacks some. There are 150,000 or so clones in the sample; roughly nine tenths occur only once, and around 2% lies in the top ten. CDR1 and CDR2 from the germline V gene are LGHNA and YSLEER. The CDR3 extends over 13 amino acids. V dropped 1 base and J dropped 2 bases, with 6 bases sitting between them. This TCR derives from an adult in good health. The V gene is TRBV4-3, the J gene TRBJ2-7, with D unclear. The specimen comprised peripheral blood, sampled on day 0 of AZD1222 vaccination. The CDR3 sequence: CASSQVGTYEQYF. In nucleotides, the CDR3 is TGCGCCAGCAGCCAAGTAGGGACCTACGAGCAGTACTTC.